Listed here are 15 T cell receptor beta chains from one sample, sequenced in a study of T cells in localized non-small cell lung cancer. Profiling relied on immunoSEQ multiplex PCR, and the TCRdb table lists in-frame clones only, not all of them. This sample has approximately 47,000 clones, with about 85% found just once. The sequencing here drew on PBMCs, taken before any cancer treatment. The receptors originated from a man aged 35-69 years with stage II lung adenocarcinoma.

The genes are TRBV5-1 and TRBJ1-6, with D possibly TRBD1 on 6 matching bases. CDR3 length equals 15 residues. Trimming removed 4 bases at V and 7 bases at J, with 15 bases between. Germline lookup yields CDR1 SGHRS and CDR2 YFSETQ. The chain's CDR3 is CASSPGQLLNSPLHF. CDR3 bases: TGCGCCAGCAGCCCAGGACAGCTCCTGAATTCACCCCTCCACTTT.

V is TRBV29-1 and J is TRBJ1-2, with D hard to call. The CDR3 has 15 amino acids. Trimming took 3 bases from V and 7 from J, leaving 21 bases between them. Per the germline V gene, CDR1 is SQVTM and CDR2 is ANQGSEA. CDR3 loop: CSVDQPGFREGGYTF. The CDR3 DNA reads TGCAGCGTTGACCAACCCGGGTTTCGGGAGGGTGGCTACACCTTC.

The chain links TRBV6-1 to TRBJ1-5; unclear D gene. The CDR3 runs to 14 residues. Trimming took off 1 base at V and 3 bases at J, with 7 bases between the two ends. CDR1 is MNHNS, CDR2 SASEGT, per germline. CDR3 residues: CASSEGRSNQPQHF. The DNA of the CDR3 is TGTGCCAGCAGTGAAGGTCGGTCCAATCAGCCCCAGCATTTT.

The chain is built from TRBV7-6 and TRBJ2-2, with TRBD1 matching 7 bases. V lost 7 bases and J lost 5; bases outside the gene matches: 13. Germline V gene data show CDR1 as SGHVS and CDR2 as FNYEAQ. This CDR3 is 16 amino acids long. The CDR3 DNA reads TGTGCCAGCAACCCCGTCCGGGACAGTTCTACCGGGGAGCTGTTTTTT. Amino acid sequence: CASNPVRDSSTGELFF.

The gene calls are TRBV2 and TRBJ2-7; 8 bases are a match to TRBD2. The CDR3 totals 14 residues. V lost 7 bases to trimming and J lost 0 bases; unmatched junction nucleotides: 5. CDR1 and CDR2 from the germline V gene are SNHLY and FYNNEI. CDR3 in DNA: TGTGCCAGCACCCCGGGACTAGTCTCCTACGAGCAGTACTTC. Translated: CASTPGLVSYEQYF. The whole variable domain, filled in from reference TRBV2 and TRBJ2-7, reads EPEVTQTPSHQVTQMGQEVILRCVPISNHLYFYWYRQILGQKVEFLVSFYNNEISEKSEIFDDQFSVERPDGSNFTLKIRSTKLEDSAMYFCASTPGLVSYEQYFGPGTRLTVT.

The chain uses TRBV12-5 and TRBJ1-6; TRBD1 matches at 7 bases. With 1 base clipped from V and 0 bases from J, the junction kept 6 bases outside the gene matches. CDR3 length: 18 residues. Germline CDR1 reads LGHNT; CDR2 reads FRNRAP. The CDR3 DNA is TGTGCTAGTGGTTTGGCAGGGACAGCCAGCTCCTATAATTCACCCCTCCACTTT. Its translation is CASGLAGTASSYNSPLHF.

The chain joins TRBV6-5 to TRBJ1-1, with D unclear. Per the germline V gene, CDR1 is MNHEY and CDR2 is SVGAGI. The CDR3 loop spans 13 amino acids. Deletions cut 4 bases from V and 2 bases from J, with 8 bases between. The CDR3 DNA follows: TGTGCCAGCAGTTTGCCGGGAAACACTGAAGCTTTCTTT. Translated: CASSLPGNTEAFF.

J is TRBJ2-7 and V is TRBV5-6; D unresolved. V was cut by 2 bases and J by 0 bases, with 9 bases left in between. The CDR3 is 14 amino acids. Germline V CDR1 and CDR2: SGHDT, YYEEEE. In DNA, the CDR3 is TGTGCCAGCAGCTTTCAAGTGAGCTCCTACGAGCAGTACTTC. Its protein product is CASSFQVSSYEQYF.

V usage is TRBV6-5 and J usage is TRBJ2-5; D uncertain. Trimming left V 0 bases short and J 5 bases short, with 16 bases between. This CDR3 contains 16 residues. CDR1 MNHEY and CDR2 SVGAGI come from the germline V gene. The CDR3 reads CASSYSFYESWETQYF. In nucleotides, the CDR3 is TGTGCCAGCAGTTACTCGTTTTACGAGTCTTGGGAGACCCAGTACTTC.

The chain combines TRBV29-1 with TRBJ2-1, with 12 bases matching TRBD2. Trimming removed 1 base from V and 1 base from J; junction bases left unmatched: 2. Per germline, CDR1 SQVTM and CDR2 ANQGSEA. This CDR3 is built from 16 residues. In nucleotides, the CDR3 is TGCAGCGTTGAAGCGCTAGCGGGGGGGTCCTACAATGAGCAGTTCTTC. Translating gives CSVEALAGGSYNEQFF.

CDR3 coding DNA: TGTGCCAGCAGCTTGGTCCGCGAGAGGAACACTGAAGCTTTCTTT. Its translation: CASSLVRERNTEAFF. The chain has TRBV5-5 and TRBJ1-1; D uncertain. V lost 0 bases, J lost 1 base, and 10 bases lay in between. There are 15 residues in the CDR3. In germline, CDR1 is SGHKS, CDR2 YYEKEE (reference sequence). Using reference TRBV5-5 and TRBJ1-1 for the parts outside the CDR3, the full variable domain is DAGVTQSPTHLIKTRGQQVTLRCSPISGHKSVSWYQQVLGQGPQFIFQYYEKEERGRGNFPDRFSARQFPNYSSELNVNALLLGDSALYLCASSLVRERNTEAFFGQGTRLTVV.

CDR3 sequence: CASSLRSSGGDTQYF. CDR3 sequence (DNA): TGCGCCAGCAGCCTGAGGTCGTCAGGAGGAGATACGCAGTATTTT. The chain combines TRBV5-1 with TRBJ2-3; a possible D gene is TRBD2 (5 bases). Trimming left V 4 bases short and J 5 bases short, with 17 bases between. This CDR3 has 15 residues. Germline V gives CDR1 SGHRS, CDR2 YFSETQ.

The sample holds a few counts of this clone. The sample contains more than one DNA sequence encoding this CDR3. The rearrangement links TRBV9 to TRBJ2-1; a possible D gene is TRBD1 (6 bases). Trimming shortened V by 0 bases and J by 2 bases, and 6 bases separated the two germline ends. Germline CDR1 and CDR2: SGDLS and YYNGEE. CDR3 length: 14 amino acids. CDR3 in amino acids: CASSVGDTYNEQFF. CDR3 DNA sequence: TGTGCCAGCAGCGTAGGGGACACCTACAATGAGCAGTTCTTC.

DNA of the CDR3: TGTGCCAGCAGCTTACTCACAGGGTTGAGCTCTGGAAACACCATATATTTT. Its protein is CASSLLTGLSSGNTIYF. The gene calls are TRBV7-9 and TRBJ1-3, with D perhaps TRBD1 (6 bases). The germline V and J ends were trimmed by 2 bases and 0 bases, with 14 bases remaining between them. The CDR3 has 17 amino acids. Germline CDR1 and CDR2: SEHNR and FQNEAQ (reference sequence).

The chain links TRBV14 to TRBJ2-1; D is ambiguous. The CDR3 loop spans 13 amino acids. Between the trimmed V and J ends, which lost 4 bases and 2 bases, there was a span of 6 bases. The V gene's germline CDR1 is SGHDN and CDR2 FVKESK. In DNA form, the CDR3 reads TGTGCCAGCAGCCTTTTTACCTACAATGAGCAGTTCTTC. It yields the protein CASSLFTYNEQFF.